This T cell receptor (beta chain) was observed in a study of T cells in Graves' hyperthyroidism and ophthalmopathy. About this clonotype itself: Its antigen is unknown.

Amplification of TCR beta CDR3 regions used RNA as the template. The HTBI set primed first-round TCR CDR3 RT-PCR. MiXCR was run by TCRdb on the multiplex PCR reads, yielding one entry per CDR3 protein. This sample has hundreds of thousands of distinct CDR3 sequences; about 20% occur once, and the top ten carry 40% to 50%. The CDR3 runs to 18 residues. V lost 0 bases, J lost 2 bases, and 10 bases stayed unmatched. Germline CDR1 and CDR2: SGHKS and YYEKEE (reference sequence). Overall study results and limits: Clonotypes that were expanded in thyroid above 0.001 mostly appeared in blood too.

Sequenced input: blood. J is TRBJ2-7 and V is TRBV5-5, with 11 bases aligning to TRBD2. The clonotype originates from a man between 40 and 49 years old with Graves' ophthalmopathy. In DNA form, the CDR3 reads TGTGCCAGCAGCTTGGGGTTTAGCGGGGGGGGCCCCACCTACGAGCAGTACTTC. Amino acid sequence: CASSLGFSGGGPTYEQYF.